The T cell receptor (beta chain) under discussion was sequenced for a study of T cells in localized non-small cell lung cancer. Per germline, CDR1 SQVTM and CDR2 ANQGSEA. The V segment lost 1 base and the J segment 10 bases; nucleotides outside the gene matches: 8. CDR3 size: 14 residues. Clones were read by immunoSEQ multiplex PCR, and TCRdb kept only the in-frame ones, dropping some. The sample lists over a thousand clones; about 19% were seen once. The chain recombines TRBV29-1 with TRBJ2-1; 9 bases align to TRBD2. The sequence came from a male donor older than 55 with stage I squamous cell lung carcinoma. The material sequenced was normal lung tissue next to the tumor, taken before any cancer treatment. The CDR3 protein is CSVEGGGRGREQFF. The CDR3 DNA follows: TGCAGCGTTGAAGGGGGCGGGAGGGGCCGAGAGCAGTTCTTC.